The sequence of this T cell receptor beta chain was determined in a study of Graves' ophthalmopathy and Graves' hyperthyroidism. Study-wide results and caveats: Most clonotypes expanded in thyroid above 0.001 frequency were present in blood too.

CDR3 regions of TCR beta were amplified from RNA transcripts. HTBI primers were used in a first-round RT-PCR, which preceded a second-round multiplex PCR. TCRdb reprocessed the multiplex PCR reads via MiXCR and lists one record per CDR3 protein. The sample carries 650,000 to 900,000 distinct CDR3 sequences, 40% recorded once. Moderately to severely active ophthalmopathy under 3 months, CAS at least 3, NOSPECS at least 4. Looked up from germline, CDR1 is SEHNR and CDR2 is FQNEAQ (reference sequence). The CDR3 loop spans 15 amino acids. The V end was cut by 5 bases, the J end by 3 bases, with 16 bases between. A note on this clonotype: What it recognizes is unknown.

This TCR was recovered from an adult man with Graves' ophthalmopathy. The J gene is TRBJ2-5, the V gene TRBV7-9; D call uncertain. Material: peripheral blood. CDR3 amino acids: CASSPRWAAKETQYF. CDR3 DNA: TGTGCCAGCAGCCCTAGGTGGGCAGCTAAAGAGACCCAGTACTTC.